This record looks at one TCR beta chain sequence and its context. Original processing notes: Nucleated cell counts were estimated from reference gene primer amplification. Profiling relied on immunoSEQ multiplex PCR, and the TCRdb table lists in-frame clones only, not all of them. V and J calls and clone size come straight from that table; D and trimming were deduced from the DNA. The sample records some 190,000 clones, 88% being singletons. This specimen belongs to a study of blood T cell repertoires in COVID-19. Background on the study: Researchers got acute and convalescent COVID-19 samples from the United States, Italy and Spain. Sample material is recorded as cDNA or gDNA derived from T cells, B-cell-depleted T cells, or PBMCs.

This TCR was recovered from a man younger than 35 with active or convalescent COVID-19. The sequenced sample was peripheral blood.

CDR3 sequence reads: CASSQVSVRTEAFF. As DNA, the CDR3 is TGTGCCAGCAGCCAAGTAAGCGTCCGCACTGAAGCTTTCTTT. V is TRBV3-1 (or the pseudogene TRBV3-2) and J is TRBJ1-1; no reliable D call. Germline V gives CDR1 LGHDT, CDR2 YNNKEL (reference sequence). V was shortened by 1 base and J by 4 bases, with 10 bases between the two germline ends. The CDR3 spans 14 residues.